Below are 29 T cell receptor beta chains sequenced from a single sample in a study of blood T cell repertoires in COVID-19. Sequencing was performed with immunoSEQ multiplex PCR; in TCRdb, only in-frame clones are kept and a portion is missing. The sample lists under 300,000 clones; about four fifths were seen once. The sample was PBMCs or T cells enriched from blood (not recorded which). The origin of the receptors is a man aged 45 to 65 who had recovered from COVID-19.

J is TRBJ2-7 and V is TRBV9; the match to TRBD2 covers 10 bases. The V gene end was trimmed by 0 bases and the J gene end by 2 bases; junction bases not matched to a gene: 5. In germline, CDR1 is SGDLS, CDR2 YYNGEE. The CDR3 is made up of 16 amino acids. Here the CDR3 reads CASSVGASGGTYEQYF. Written as DNA, the CDR3 is TGTGCCAGCAGCGTAGGGGCTAGCGGGGGCACCTACGAGCAGTACTTC.

The CDR3 protein is CASSQRRTGGITDTQYF. CDR3 coding DNA: TGTGCCAGCAGCCAAAGGAGGACAGGGGGCATTACAGATACGCAGTATTTT. This chain links TRBV14 with TRBJ2-3, with 11 bases lining up with TRBD1. V lost 2 bases and J lost 3; bases outside the gene matches: 7. Germline CDR1 and CDR2: SGHDN and FVKESK. There are 17 residues in the CDR3.

This clone was picked up a small number of times. The J gene is TRBJ2-3, the V gene TRBV25-1; 7 bases are shared with TRBD2. The V gene's germline CDR1 is MGHDK and CDR2 SYGVNS. This CDR3 is 14 amino acids long. The V and J ends lost 9 bases and 4 bases, in that order; junction bases with no gene match: 10. For the CDR3, the DNA is TGTGCCAGTGGGGGGGGATTTGGCTCAGATACGCAGTATTTT. Translating gives CASGGGFGSDTQYF.

The gene calls are TRBV28 and TRBJ1-2, with D possibly TRBD1 on 5 matching bases. CDR3 length equals 16 residues. In germline, CDR1 is MDHEN, CDR2 SYDVKM. Trimming shortened V by 5 bases and J by 4 bases, and 20 bases separated the two germline ends. The chain's CDR3 is CASSDTVGGPTYGYTF. DNA of the CDR3: TGTGCCAGCAGTGACACTGTGGGGGGTCCTACCTATGGCTACACCTTC.

The chain combines TRBV9 with TRBJ1-4; D gene ambiguous. The CDR3 is made up of 14 amino acids. Trimming pared 3 bases from V and 5 bases from J, leaving 11 bases between. The germline gives CDR1 SGDLS, CDR2 YYNGEE. CDR3 in amino acids: CASSARGGNEKLFF. The CDR3 coding sequence is TGTGCCAGCAGCGCCCGCGGCGGGAATGAAAAACTGTTTTTT.

This chain links TRBV2 with TRBJ1-6, with TRBD1 as a possible D gene (6 bases). The CDR3 spans 16 residues. Trimming left V 3 bases short and J 7 bases short, with 16 bases between. Germline assignment: CDR1 SNHLY and CDR2 FYNNEI. CDR3 region: CASSDPYRAGNSPLHF. The CDR3 DNA sequence: TGTGCCAGCAGTGACCCTTACAGGGCAGGAAATTCACCCCTCCACTTT.

This rearrangement joins TRBV7-3 to TRBJ1-1; TRBD1 might be the D (5 bases). Deletions cut 3 bases from V and 5 bases from J, with 10 bases between. Germline loops: CDR1 SGHTA, CDR2 FQGTGA. The CDR3 loop spans 13 amino acids. The DNA for the CDR3 is TGTGCCAGCAGCTTCGGGGGAAATACTGAAGCTTTCTTT. Amino acid sequence: CASSFGGNTEAFF.

The chain couples TRBV12-3 or TRBV12-4 to TRBJ1-2, with D hard to call. This CDR3 is 12 amino acids long. Between the trimmed V and J ends, which lost 5 bases and 7 bases, there was a span of 11 bases. As DNA, the CDR3 is TGTGCCAGCAGTAGTGGGCCCAGTGGCTACACCTTC. It encodes CASSSGPSGYTF.

V gene TRBV19 combines with J gene TRBJ2-1; D is undetermined. Trimming left V 11 bases short and J 0 bases short, with 14 bases between. This CDR3 spans 14 amino acids. Germline assignment: CDR1 LNHDA and CDR2 SQIVND (reference sequence). The CDR3 region has the DNA TGTGCCTTAGTCAGGCCAAGCTCCTACAATGAGCAGTTCTTC. Protein product: CALVRPSSYNEQFF.

The gene calls are TRBV20-1 and TRBJ2-7; 7 nucleotides agree with TRBD1. The CDR3 is 11 amino acids. Germline assignment: CDR1 DFQATT and CDR2 SNEGSKA (reference sequence). V lost 3 bases, J lost 7 bases, and 3 bases stayed unmatched. Here the CDR3 DNA reads TGCAGTGCTAGCCAACAGGGGGAGCAGTACTTC. It specifies CSASQQGEQYF.

The CDR3 nucleotides read TGTGCCAGCAGCTTAGGAGGGGGCTATGAAGCTTTCTTT. It is translated as CASSLGGGYEAFF. This chain links TRBV11-2 with TRBJ1-1; the match to TRBD1 covers 7 bases. Germline V gene sequence: CDR1 SGHAT, CDR2 FQNNGV. The CDR3 is made up of 13 amino acids. Trimming at V came to 1 base and at J to 7 bases, leaving 3 bases not matched to a gene.

The CDR3 loop reads CASSPDGSINQPQHF. CDR3 in DNA: TGTGCCAGCTCACCGGACGGGAGTATCAATCAGCCCCAGCATTTT. The rearrangement joins TRBV18 to TRBJ1-5, with D hard to call. The CDR3 consists of 15 residues. The V gene's germline CDR1 is KGHSH and CDR2 LQKENI. V was clipped by 3 bases and J by 3 bases, with 12 bases between them.

A single count supports this clone. The gene calls are TRBV5-1 and TRBJ1-1; TRBD1 is a possible D gene (5 bases). The CDR3 length is 15 residues. Germline lookup yields CDR1 SGHRS and CDR2 YFSETQ. V was trimmed by 4 bases and J by 3 bases, leaving 16 bases between them. DNA of the CDR3: TGCGCCAGCAGCCCGTACAGGCCTGGAGACACTGAAGCTTTCTTT. It yields the protein CASSPYRPGDTEAFF.

V usage is TRBV5-1 and J usage is TRBJ2-1, with 8 positions matching TRBD2. Germline V gene lookup returns CDR1 SGHRS and CDR2 YFSETQ. V lost 0 bases to trimming and J lost 8 bases; unmatched junction nucleotides: 13. There are 17 residues in the CDR3. The CDR3 loop reads CASSLAVAGSFLDEQFF. In nucleotides, the CDR3 is TGCGCCAGCAGCTTGGCTGTAGCGGGGTCCTTTTTGGATGAGCAGTTCTTC.

The chain uses TRBV5-4 and TRBJ2-1; possibly TRBD2 for D (7 bases). The CDR3 consists of 16 residues. Germline CDR1 and CDR2: SGHNT and YYREEE (reference sequence). The germline V and J ends were trimmed by 2 bases and 11 bases, with 23 bases remaining between them. The CDR3 spells CASSLRLAGTTGKQFF. CDR3 sequence (DNA): TGTGCCAGCAGCTTAAGACTAGCCGGTACTACAGGGAAGCAGTTCTTC. Combining the CDR3 with reference TRBV5-4 and TRBJ2-1 gives the whole variable domain ETGVTQSPTHLIKTRGQQVTLRCSSQSGHNTVSWYQQALGQGPQFIFQYYREEENGRGNFPPRFSGLQFPNYSSELNVNALELDDSALYLCASSLRLAGTTGKQFFGPGTRLTVL.

This chain uses TRBV5-6 with TRBJ1-2; a possible D gene is TRBD1 (6 bases). Trimming took 1 base from V and 6 from J, leaving 13 bases between them. The CDR3 covers 14 residues. CDR1 is SGHDT, CDR2 YYEEEE, per germline. CDR3 nucleotides: TGTGCCAGCAGCTTGTATTTAGCAGGGGATGGCTACACCTTC. Its translation: CASSLYLAGDGYTF.

This sequence joins TRBV6-5 and TRBJ1-2, with 7 nucleotides matching TRBD1. Germline V gene sequence: CDR1 MNHEY, CDR2 SVGAGI. The CDR3 length is 12 residues. J was trimmed by 7 bases and V by 6 bases; bases with no gene match: 5. The CDR3 sequence: CASSANRGGYTF. The CDR3 coding sequence is TGTGCCAGCAGCGCAAACAGGGGTGGCTACACCTTC.

The V gene is TRBV4-3, the J gene TRBJ1-5; 10 nucleotides line up with TRBD1. Per the germline V gene, CDR1 is LGHNA and CDR2 is YSLEER. The V and J ends lost 5 bases and 1 base, in that order; junction bases with no gene match: 2. The CDR3 has 15 residues. CDR3 residues: CASSLDRGSNQPQHF. DNA for the CDR3: TGCGCCAGCAGCTTGGACAGGGGGAGCAATCAGCCCCAGCATTTT.

The chain recombines TRBV5-1 with TRBJ2-1, with a weak D call TRBD2 (5 bases). The CDR3 covers 14 residues. Germline-derived CDR1 and CDR2 are SGHRS and YFSETQ. V lost 4 bases and J 7 bases, leaving 15 bases between the germline ends. CDR3 nucleotides: TGCGCCAGCAGCCCGTCGGTCGGGGTTAATGAGCAGTTCTTC. It encodes CASSPSVGVNEQFF.

This chain connects TRBV10-3 to TRBJ2-3; 7 nucleotides line up with TRBD1. This CDR3 contains 15 residues. CDR1 is ENHRY, CDR2 SYGVKD, per germline. V was pared by 5 bases and J by 0 bases, with 5 bases of the junction left unmatched. The CDR3 is CAISRMGQSTDTQYF. The CDR3 nucleotides read TGTGCCATCAGTCGCATGGGACAGAGCACAGATACGCAGTATTTT.

The chain uses TRBV6-2 or TRBV6-3 and TRBJ2-1, with 7 bases fitting TRBD2. The germline V gene has CDR1 MNHEY and CDR2 SVGEGT. The V segment lost 2 bases and the J segment 9 bases; nucleotides outside the gene matches: 16. This CDR3 comprises 17 residues. The CDR3 DNA follows: TGTGCCAGCAGTTACGGGGGTTGGGAGGGGCCCCAAGTTGAGCAGTTCTTC. It yields the protein CASSYGGWEGPQVEQFF.

The sample holds a few counts of this clone. Here the CDR3 DNA reads TGTGCCAGCATGCGTGGGGGCCGCAATAATTCACCCCTCCACTTT. Translation: CASMRGGRNNSPLHF. The chain recombines TRBV7-9 with TRBJ1-6, with D possibly matching TRBD1 (6 bases). The CDR3 loop spans 15 amino acids. Deletions cut 7 bases from V and 5 bases from J, with 15 bases between. Germline CDR1 SEHNR, CDR2 FQNEAQ (reference sequence).

This sequence joins TRBV19 and TRBJ1-2; 8 bases agree with TRBD1. Trimming took 4 bases from V and 4 from J; bases not matched to a gene: 8. CDR3 length equals 15 residues. Germline CDR1 and CDR2: LNHDA and SQIVND (reference sequence). CDR3 residues: CASSRSGQGAYGYTF. The CDR3 DNA reads as TGTGCCAGTAGTAGGTCAGGACAGGGAGCCTATGGCTACACCTTC.

The table lists this clone with a count of one. The chain has TRBV11-2 and TRBJ2-1; maybe TRBD1 (5 bases). The V and J ends lost 3 bases and 9 bases respectively, with 21 bases between them. From germline, CDR1 is SGHAT and CDR2 FQNNGV. This CDR3 has 16 residues. CDR3 region: CASSFTPGLKGSEQFF. The CDR3 nucleotides are TGTGCCAGCAGCTTCACCCCGGGCTTAAAGGGGTCTGAGCAGTTCTTC.

CDR3 DNA sequence: TGTGCCACCGTAAGCAGGACAGCCATAAACACTGAAGCTTTCTTT. This gives the protein CATVSRTAINTEAFF. The rearrangement joins TRBV2 to TRBJ1-1, with TRBD1 as a possible D gene (6 bases). The CDR3 extends over 15 amino acids. CDR1 and CDR2 (germline): SNHLY, FYNNEI. The V end lost 10 bases, the J end lost 2 bases, and 20 bases lay between the germline ends.

The chain is built from TRBV4-1 and TRBJ2-7; 11 bases are shared with TRBD1. There are 15 residues in the CDR3. V was pared by 1 base and J by 3 bases, with 2 bases of the junction left unmatched. Germline values: CDR1 MGHRA, CDR2 YSYEKL. CDR3 region: CASSQGTGGHYEQYF. CDR3 nucleotide sequence: TGCGCCAGCAGCCAAGGGACAGGGGGCCACTACGAGCAGTACTTC.

The gene calls are TRBV6-6 and TRBJ1-4; TRBD1 aligns across 9 bases. V lost 7 bases to trimming and J lost 6 bases; unmatched junction nucleotides: 12. This CDR3 region has 16 residues. Germline-derived CDR1 and CDR2 are MNHNY and SVGAGI (reference sequence). In nucleotides, the CDR3 is TGTGCCAGCACCCCGGCAGAATGGACAGGGGATGAAAAACTGTTTTTT. It specifies CASTPAEWTGDEKLFF.

This clone was found once. The chain recombines TRBV5-1 with TRBJ2-1; the match to TRBD1 covers 8 bases. CDR3 length: 15 amino acids. The ends lost 6 bases at V and 10 bases at J; junction bases unmatched: 15. Germline values: CDR1 SGHRS, CDR2 YFSETQ. The CDR3 DNA reads as TGCGCCAGCACCCGGACAGGGTCGTCCCCTTGGGAGCAGTTCTTC. Its protein is CASTRTGSSPWEQFF.

This clone was seen only once. This sequence joins TRBV5-1 and TRBJ1-2; 7 nucleotides match TRBD1. The germline CDR1 and CDR2 sequences are SGHRS and YFSETQ. The CDR3 has 14 amino acids. V trimming: 5 bases; J trimming: 7 bases; junction bases outside the gene matches: 11. CDR3 protein: CASRGGTGVLGYTF. CDR3 nucleotide sequence: TGCGCCAGCAGGGGAGGAACAGGGGTACTTGGCTACACCTTC.